Here is one T cell receptor (beta chain) with its context. The data stem from a study of blood T cell repertoires in COVID-19. Participants were aged about 18 to 89 years from approximately 24 US areas. The study assigned cohorts using participant-reported clinical history. Recovered Cohort 3 donors showed two negative PCRs, clearance, or symptom resolution. Assay used: immunoSEQ multiplex PCR; TCRdb lists only in-frame clones, some missing. In the table there are 100,000 or so clones, just over 85% of which are singletons. The germline gives CDR1 GTSNPN, CDR2 SVGIG (reference sequence). The ends were cut back, 3 bases at V and 3 bases at J, with 13 bases in the middle. This CDR3 is built from 14 residues.

The chain has TRBV30 and TRBJ2-3, with D possibly being TRBD2 (6 bases). Input material: PBMCs or T cells enriched from blood (not recorded which). This sequence was found in a woman aged 45-59 years who had recovered from COVID-19. The CDR3 DNA is TGTGCCTGGAGCTCCGGGACTGGAACAGATACGCAGTATTTT. Amino acids: CAWSSGTGTDTQYF.